This is a list of T cell receptor beta chains from one sample in a study of CXCR4 blockade with PD-1 therapy in pancreatic cancer. The assay was immunoSEQ multiplex PCR, and TCRdb's table has in-frame clones only and misses some. This table holds thousands of clones, roughly two fifths found once. Sequences were obtained from tumor tissue. The receptors originated from a human donor with pancreatic ductal adenocarcinoma. CDR3s include the opening cysteine and the closing phenylalanine or tryptophan. D genes are given only for firm matches. Rows give clone size only sometimes, using once, few, many, or a class for an expanded clone.

CDR3aa | CDR3nt | v_gene | len | abundance | d_gene | j_gene
CASSYDGGKDMQYF | TGTGCCAGCAGTTACGACGGGGGGAAAGATATGCAGTATTTT | TRBV6-8 | 14 | few | TRBD2 | TRBJ2-3
CASSQETQGPGEKLFF | TGTGCCAGCAGCCAGGAGACACAGGGGCCCGGTGAAAAACTGTTTTTT | TRBV11-3 | 16 | medium-sized | TRBD1 | TRBJ1-4
CASTHFGGGYQRPELFF | TGTGCCAGCACCCACTTCGGGGGGGGCTATCAGCGACCGGAGCTGTTTTTT | TRBV28 | 17 | few | TRBD2 | TRBJ2-2
CAGGGLAGVNEQFF | TGTGCCGGGGGGGGACTAGCGGGAGTAAATGAGCAGTTCTTC | TRBV28 | 14 | few | TRBD2 | TRBJ2-1
CASRWAGTVNEKLFF | TGTGCCAGCAGGTGGGCCGGGACAGTTAATGAAAAACTGTTTTTT | TRBV28 | 15 | - | TRBD1 | TRBJ1-4
CASSERNTGELFF | TGTGCCAGTAGTGAGAGGAACACCGGGGAGCTGTTTTTT | TRBV19 | 13 | few | - | TRBJ2-2
CATGRGRDYEQYF | TGTGCCACAGGTAGAGGGCGCGACTACGAGCAGTACTTC | TRBV19 | 13 | - | - | TRBJ2-7
CASSTAGGQGGEQYF | TGTGCCAGTAGTACCGCCGGTGGGCAGGGCGGAGAGCAGTACTTC | TRBV19 | 15 | few | - | TRBJ2-7
CASRLPGGAGQPQHF | TGTGCCAGTAGACTCCCAGGGGGCGCAGGGCAGCCCCAGCATTTT | TRBV19 | 15 | - | TRBD1 | TRBJ1-5
CASSGTGRDGYTF | TGTGCCAGCAGTGGGACGGGGAGGGATGGCTACACCTTC | TRBV6-8 | 13 | few | - | TRBJ1-2
CASSFWTENTGELFF | TGTGCCAGCAGCTTTTGGACAGAGAACACCGGGGAGCTGTTTTTT | TRBV11-3 | 15 | few | - | TRBJ2-2
CASSMAPIQGYSNQPQHF | TGTGCCAGTAGTATGGCTCCAATACAGGGGTATAGCAATCAGCCCCAGCATTTT | TRBV19 | 18 | few | TRBD1 | TRBJ1-5
CASSHKSTGELFF | TGCGCCAGCAGTCACAAGTCCACCGGGGAGCTGTTTTTT | TRBV10-2 | 13 | - | - | TRBJ2-2
CASSDSAGGAHNEQFF | TGTGCCAGCAGTGACTCGGCGGGGGGCGCCCACAATGAGCAGTTCTTC | TRBV6-4 | 16 | - | TRBD2 | TRBJ2-1
CASFPSDEPYEQYF | TGTGCCAGCTTTCCTAGCGACGAACCCTACGAGCAGTACTTC | TRBV10-3 | 14 | few | - | TRBJ2-7
CASSLRLRGSSYNEQFF | TGCGCCAGCAGCTTGCGACTGCGGGGGAGCTCCTACAATGAGCAGTTCTTC | TRBV5-1 | 17 | once | TRBD2 | TRBJ2-1
CASNTVLSNQPQHF | TGTGCCAGCAATACCGTTTTAAGTAATCAGCCCCAGCATTTT | TRBV6-8 | 14 | many | - | TRBJ1-5
CASSNPGQGAGQPQHF | TGTGCCAGTAGTAATCCGGGACAGGGGGCGGGTCAGCCCCAGCATTTT | TRBV19 | 16 | - | TRBD1 | TRBJ1-5
CASSPLGQGAQTEAFF | TGTGCCAGCTCACCCTTGGGACAGGGGGCACAAACTGAAGCTTTCTTT | TRBV18 | 16 | - | TRBD1 | TRBJ1-1
CASSDRGLPSGANVLTF | TGTGCCAGTTCCGACAGGGGGCTACCCTCTGGGGCCAACGTCCTGACTTTC | TRBV19 | 17 | - | TRBD1 | TRBJ2-6
CASSARDNSPLHF | TGCGCCAGCAGTGCCCGGGATAATTCACCCCTCCACTTT | TRBV10-1 | 13 | - | - | TRBJ1-6
CASSRDSYGYTF | TGTGCCAGCAGTCGCGACAGCTATGGCTACACCTTC | TRBV6-8 | 12 | few | - | TRBJ1-2
CATSVRTTGHGYTF | TGTGCCACCAGCGTTAGAACTACGGGACACGGCTACACCTTC | TRBV15 | 14 | - | - | TRBJ1-2
CASHRGLAHSYNEQFF | TGTGCCAGCCATAGGGGACTAGCCCACTCCTACAATGAGCAGTTCTTC | TRBV28 | 16 | - | TRBD2 | TRBJ2-1
CASSFSFHGGEQYF | TGTGCCAGCAGTTTTTCTTTCCACGGAGGCGAGCAGTACTTC | TRBV28 | 14 | - | - | TRBJ2-7
CASSPSGNSGNTIYF | TGTGCCAGCTCACCTAGTGGAAACTCTGGAAACACCATATATTTT | TRBV18 | 15 | few | - | TRBJ1-3
CASRLPGGRNNEKLFF | TGTGCCAGCAGACTCCCAGGGGGGCGGAATAATGAAAAACTGTTTTTT | TRBV11-3 | 16 | - | TRBD1 | TRBJ1-4
CASSLRDHYEQYF | TGTGCCAGCAGCCTCCGGGACCACTACGAGCAGTACTTC | TRBV6-8 | 13 | medium-sized | - | TRBJ2-7
CASSPPSTESYEQYF | TGTGCCAGCTCACCACCGTCGACAGAGAGCTACGAGCAGTACTTC | TRBV18 | 15 | - | - | TRBJ2-7
CASSQGLGVAANYGYTF | TGCGCCAGCAGCCAAGGGTTGGGAGTAGCAGCTAACTATGGCTACACCTTC | TRBV23-1 | 17 | - | - | TRBJ1-2
CASRGQARGGYTF | TGTGCCAGTAGGGGACAGGCTCGGGGGGGCTACACCTTC | TRBV19 | 13 | - | TRBD1 | TRBJ1-2
CATSRNLEAAEAFF | TGTGCCACCAGCAGGAATCTCGAGGCGGCTGAAGCTTTCTTT | TRBV15 | 14 | - | - | TRBJ1-1
CASSCGAGHNQEAFF | TGTGCCAGCTCATGCGGGGCAGGCCATAACCAGGAAGCTTTCTTT | TRBV18 | 15 | - | - | TRBJ1-1
CASSDSQGADTQYF | TGTGCCAGCAGTGACTCCCAGGGGGCAGATACGCAGTATTTT | TRBV6-8 | 14 | large | TRBD1 | TRBJ2-3
CASSSRGNEKLFF | TGTGCCAGCAGCTCAAGGGGTAACGAAAAACTGTTTTTT | TRBV14 | 13 | - | - | TRBJ1-4
CASSGTPGNTIYF | TGTGCCAGCAGCGGGACTCCAGGAAACACCATATATTTT | TRBV2 | 13 | few | - | TRBJ1-3
CATSGQGHVYQETQYF | TGTGCCACCTCGGGGCAGGGGCACGTTTACCAAGAGACCCAGTACTTC | TRBV9 | 16 | medium-sized | - | TRBJ2-5
CASSMTRVHRDYGYTF | TGTGCCAGCAGTATGACACGGGTCCATCGAGACTATGGCTACACCTTC | TRBV6-7 | 16 | few | - | TRBJ1-2
CASSPAGQIEKLFF | TGTGCCAGTAGTCCCGCCGGGCAGATTGAAAAACTGTTTTTT | TRBV19 | 14 | - | - | TRBJ1-4
CASSLVTAQETQYF | TGCGCCAGCAGCTTGGTGACAGCACAAGAGACCCAGTACTTC | TRBV5-1 | 14 | few | - | TRBJ2-5
CASSQGPSGGYEQYF | TGTGCCAGCAGCCAAGGCCCTAGCGGGGGTTACGAGCAGTACTTC | TRBV11-3 | 15 | medium-sized | TRBD2 | TRBJ2-7
CAFRRNSNQPQHF | TGTGCCTTCAGGCGGAATAGCAATCAGCCCCAGCATTTT | TRBV27 | 13 | few | - | TRBJ1-5
CASSLVRARGTQYF | TGTGCCAGCAGCTTAGTTCGAGCAAGAGGGACCCAGTACTTC | TRBV11-3 | 14 | few | - | TRBJ2-5
CASSPGLLSSGNTIYF | TGTGCCAGCAGCCCGGGACTCCTGAGCTCTGGAAACACCATATATTTT | TRBV11-3 | 16 | medium-sized | - | TRBJ1-3
CATSTTSYGRSDEQFF | TGTGCCACCAGCACGACCTCCTACGGCAGGTCAGATGAGCAGTTCTTC | TRBV15 | 16 | - | - | TRBJ2-1
CASSPPGGKTQYF | TGCGCCAGCAGCCCTCCGGGAGGAAAGACCCAGTACTTC | TRBV4-1 | 13 | - | TRBD2 | TRBJ2-5
CASRSKGGNTEAFF | TGTGCCAGCAGATCTAAGGGGGGGAACACTGAAGCTTTCTTT | TRBV6-8 | 14 | - | - | TRBJ1-1
CASSLGQDRPVNEKLFF | TGCGCCAGCAGCTTGGGTCAAGACAGGCCCGTAAATGAAAAACTGTTTTTT | TRBV5-1 | 17 | - | - | TRBJ1-4
CASSSRPGKGAWTEAFF | TGTGCCAGCAGCTCCCGTCCTGGTAAGGGTGCGTGGACTGAAGCTTTCTTT | TRBV11-3 | 17 | medium-sized | - | TRBJ1-1
CASSIGLADTQYF | TGTGCCAGTAGTATAGGTCTGGCAGATACGCAGTATTTT | TRBV19 | 13 | - | - | TRBJ2-3
CASSPLGAGASYGYTF | TGTGCCAGCAGCCCCCTGGGTGCAGGGGCTTCCTATGGCTACACCTTC | TRBV7-6 | 16 | - | - | TRBJ1-2
CASSLGVADTQYF | TGTGCCAGCAGCCTGGGGGTGGCAGATACGCAGTATTTT | TRBV14 | 13 | - | - | TRBJ2-3
CASSPERKDFPDTQYF | TGTGCCAGCTCACCAGAGAGGAAGGATTTTCCGGATACGCAGTATTTT | TRBV18 | 16 | - | - | TRBJ2-3
CASSIEGQRTDTQYF | TGTGCCAGTAGTATAGAGGGCCAGCGCACAGATACGCAGTATTTT | TRBV19 | 15 | - | - | TRBJ2-3
CATSGGGLPAGVFF | TGTGCCACCTCCGGGGGGGGACTCCCCGCCGGCGTGTTTTTT | TRBV2 | 14 | - | TRBD2 | TRBJ2-2
CASSKRESSYEQYF | TGTGCCAGCAGCAAGCGGGAGAGCTCCTACGAGCAGTACTTC | TRBV6-8 | 14 | large | TRBD2 | TRBJ2-7
CSVSGSGNTIYF | TGCAGCGTTAGCGGCTCTGGAAACACCATATATTTT | TRBV29-1 | 12 | - | - | TRBJ1-3